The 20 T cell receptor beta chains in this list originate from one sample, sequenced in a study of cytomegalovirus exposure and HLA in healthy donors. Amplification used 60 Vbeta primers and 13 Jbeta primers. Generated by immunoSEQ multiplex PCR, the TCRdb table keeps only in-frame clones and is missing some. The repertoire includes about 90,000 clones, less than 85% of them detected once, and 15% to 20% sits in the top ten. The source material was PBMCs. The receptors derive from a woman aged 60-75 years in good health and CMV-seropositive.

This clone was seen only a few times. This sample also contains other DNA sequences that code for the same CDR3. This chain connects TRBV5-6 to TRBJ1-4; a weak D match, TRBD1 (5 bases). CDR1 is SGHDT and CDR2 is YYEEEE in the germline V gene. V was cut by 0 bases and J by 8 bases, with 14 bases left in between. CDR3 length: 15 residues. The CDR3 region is CASSLGSRTGEKLFF. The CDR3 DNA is TGTGCCAGCAGCTTGGGTTCTCGTACAGGAGAAAAACTGTTTTTT.

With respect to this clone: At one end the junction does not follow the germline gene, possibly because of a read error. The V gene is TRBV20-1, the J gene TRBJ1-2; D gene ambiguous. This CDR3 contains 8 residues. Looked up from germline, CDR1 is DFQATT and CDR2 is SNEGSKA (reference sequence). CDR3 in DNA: TGCAGTGCCCCTTTTGGAGCCTTC. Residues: CSAPFGAF.

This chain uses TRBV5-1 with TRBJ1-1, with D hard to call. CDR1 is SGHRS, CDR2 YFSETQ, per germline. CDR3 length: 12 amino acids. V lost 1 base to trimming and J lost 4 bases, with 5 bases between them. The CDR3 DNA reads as TGCGCCAGCAGCTTGACTGGCACTGAAGCTTTCTTT. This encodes CASSLTGTEAFF. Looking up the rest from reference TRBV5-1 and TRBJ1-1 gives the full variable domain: KAGVTQTPRYLIKTRGQQVTLSCSPISGHRSVSWYQQTPGQGLQFLFEYFSETQRNKGNFPGRFSGRQFSNSRSEMNVSTLELGDSALYLCASSLTGTEAFFGQGTRLTVV.

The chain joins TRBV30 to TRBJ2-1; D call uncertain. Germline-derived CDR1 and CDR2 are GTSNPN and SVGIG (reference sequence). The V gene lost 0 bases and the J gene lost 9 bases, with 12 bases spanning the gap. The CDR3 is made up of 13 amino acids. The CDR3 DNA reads TGTGCCTGGAGTGTACAGACAATTAGTGAGCAGTTCTTC. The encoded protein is CAWSVQTISEQFF.

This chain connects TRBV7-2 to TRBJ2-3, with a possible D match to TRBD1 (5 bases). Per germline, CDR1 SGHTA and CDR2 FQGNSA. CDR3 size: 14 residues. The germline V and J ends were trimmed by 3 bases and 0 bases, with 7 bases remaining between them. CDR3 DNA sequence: TGTGCCAGCAGCTTGACAGCTAGCACAGATACGCAGTATTTT. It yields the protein CASSLTASTDTQYF.

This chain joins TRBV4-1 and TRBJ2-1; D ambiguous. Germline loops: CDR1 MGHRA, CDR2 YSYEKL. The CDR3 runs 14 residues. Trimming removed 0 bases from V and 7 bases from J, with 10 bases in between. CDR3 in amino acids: CASSQDGLNNEQFF. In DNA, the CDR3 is TGCGCCAGCAGCCAAGATGGTCTAAATAATGAGCAGTTCTTC.

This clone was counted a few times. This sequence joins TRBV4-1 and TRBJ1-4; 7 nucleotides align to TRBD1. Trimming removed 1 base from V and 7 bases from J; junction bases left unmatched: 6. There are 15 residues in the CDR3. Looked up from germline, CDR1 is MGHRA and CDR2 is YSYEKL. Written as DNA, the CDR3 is TGCGCCAGCAGCCAAGCTGACAGGGAGAGTGAAAAACTGTTTTTT. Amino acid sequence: CASSQADRESEKLFF.

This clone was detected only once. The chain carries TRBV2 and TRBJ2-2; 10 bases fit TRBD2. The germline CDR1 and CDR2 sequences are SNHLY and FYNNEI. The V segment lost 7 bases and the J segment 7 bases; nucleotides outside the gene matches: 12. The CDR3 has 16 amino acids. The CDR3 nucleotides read TGTGCCAGCAAGCAGTGGGGACTAGCGAGTAACGGGGAGCTGTTTTTT. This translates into CASKQWGLASNGELFF.

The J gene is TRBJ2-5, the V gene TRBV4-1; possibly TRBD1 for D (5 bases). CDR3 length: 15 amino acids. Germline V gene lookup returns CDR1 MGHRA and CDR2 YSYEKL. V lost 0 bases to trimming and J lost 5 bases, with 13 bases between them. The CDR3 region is CASSQDGFPGETQYF. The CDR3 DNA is TGCGCCAGCAGCCAAGATGGCTTCCCAGGGGAGACCCAGTACTTC.

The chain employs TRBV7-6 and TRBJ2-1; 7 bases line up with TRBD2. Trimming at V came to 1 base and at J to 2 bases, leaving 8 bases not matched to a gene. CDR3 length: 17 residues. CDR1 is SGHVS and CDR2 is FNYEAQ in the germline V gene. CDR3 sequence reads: CASSLVPSSGTYNEQFF. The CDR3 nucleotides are TGTGCCAGCAGCTTAGTCCCCTCTAGCGGTACCTACAATGAGCAGTTCTTC.

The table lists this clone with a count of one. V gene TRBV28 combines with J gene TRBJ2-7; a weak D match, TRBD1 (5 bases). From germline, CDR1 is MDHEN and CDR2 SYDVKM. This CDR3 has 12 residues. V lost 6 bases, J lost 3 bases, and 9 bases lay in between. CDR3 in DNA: TGTGCCAGCAGAAAAGGGGACTACGAGCAGTACTTC. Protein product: CASRKGDYEQYF.

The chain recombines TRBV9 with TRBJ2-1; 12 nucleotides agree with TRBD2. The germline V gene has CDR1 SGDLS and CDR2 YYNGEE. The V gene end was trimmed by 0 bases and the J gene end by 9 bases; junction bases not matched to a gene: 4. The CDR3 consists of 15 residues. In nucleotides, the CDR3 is TGTGCCAGCAGCGTAGGACTAGCGGGAGTGCTTGAGCAGTTCTTC. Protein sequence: CASSVGLAGVLEQFF.

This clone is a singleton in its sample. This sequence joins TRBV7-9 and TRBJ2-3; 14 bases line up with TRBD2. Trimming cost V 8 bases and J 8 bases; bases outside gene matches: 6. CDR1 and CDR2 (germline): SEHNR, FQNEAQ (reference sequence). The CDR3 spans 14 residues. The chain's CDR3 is CASGTSGRRATQYF. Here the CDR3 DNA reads TGTGCCAGCGGGACTAGCGGGAGAAGGGCTACGCAGTATTTT.

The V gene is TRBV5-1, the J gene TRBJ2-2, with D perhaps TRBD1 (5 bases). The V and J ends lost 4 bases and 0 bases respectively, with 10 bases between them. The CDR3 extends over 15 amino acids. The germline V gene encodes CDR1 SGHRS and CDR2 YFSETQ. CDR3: CASSPRTTNTGELFF. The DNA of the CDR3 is TGCGCCAGCAGCCCCAGGACAACGAACACCGGGGAGCTGTTTTTT. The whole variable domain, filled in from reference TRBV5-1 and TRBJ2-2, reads KAGVTQTPRYLIKTRGQQVTLSCSPISGHRSVSWYQQTPGQGLQFLFEYFSETQRNKGNFPGRFSGRQFSNSRSEMNVSTLELGDSALYLCASSPRTTNTGELFFGEGSRLTVL.

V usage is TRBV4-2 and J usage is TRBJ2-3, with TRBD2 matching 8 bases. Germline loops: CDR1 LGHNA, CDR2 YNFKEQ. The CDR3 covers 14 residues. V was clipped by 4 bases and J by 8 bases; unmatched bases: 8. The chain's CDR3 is CASSLSGSQGTQYF. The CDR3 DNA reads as TGTGCCAGCAGCCTGAGCGGGAGTCAAGGTACGCAGTATTTT.

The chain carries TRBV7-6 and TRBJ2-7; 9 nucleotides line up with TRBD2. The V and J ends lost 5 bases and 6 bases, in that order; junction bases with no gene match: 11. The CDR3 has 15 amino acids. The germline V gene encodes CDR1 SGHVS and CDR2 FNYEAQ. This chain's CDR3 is CASSGGQREASEQYF. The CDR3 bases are TGTGCCAGCAGCGGGGGGCAGCGGGAGGCAAGCGAGCAGTACTTC.

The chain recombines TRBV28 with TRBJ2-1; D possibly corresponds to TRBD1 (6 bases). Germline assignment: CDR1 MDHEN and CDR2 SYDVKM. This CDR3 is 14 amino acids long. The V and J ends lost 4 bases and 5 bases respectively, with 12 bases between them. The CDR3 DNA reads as TGTGCCAGCAGTTATCTGGACAGAAACAATGAGCAGTTCTTC. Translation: CASSYLDRNNEQFF.

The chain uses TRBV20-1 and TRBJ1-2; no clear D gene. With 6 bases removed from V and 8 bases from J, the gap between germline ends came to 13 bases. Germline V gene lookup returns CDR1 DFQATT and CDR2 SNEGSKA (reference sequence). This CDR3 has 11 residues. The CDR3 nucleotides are TGCAGTGCCGACTTCAGACCCGGCTACACCTTC. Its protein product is CSADFRPGYTF.

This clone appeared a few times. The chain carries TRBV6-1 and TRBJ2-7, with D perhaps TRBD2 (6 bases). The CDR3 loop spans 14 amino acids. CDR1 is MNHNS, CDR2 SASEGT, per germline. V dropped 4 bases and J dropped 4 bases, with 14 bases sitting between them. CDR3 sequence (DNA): TGTGCCAGCAGTGGAGGCCTAGCGAATTACGAGCAGTACTTC. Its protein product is CASSGGLANYEQYF.

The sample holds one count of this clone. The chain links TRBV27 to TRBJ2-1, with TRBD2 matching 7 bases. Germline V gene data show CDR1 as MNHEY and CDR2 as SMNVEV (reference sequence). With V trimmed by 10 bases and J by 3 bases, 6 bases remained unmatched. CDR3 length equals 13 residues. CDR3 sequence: CATRPSGYNEQFF. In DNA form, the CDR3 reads TGTGCCACCCGTCCTAGCGGCTACAATGAGCAGTTCTTC.